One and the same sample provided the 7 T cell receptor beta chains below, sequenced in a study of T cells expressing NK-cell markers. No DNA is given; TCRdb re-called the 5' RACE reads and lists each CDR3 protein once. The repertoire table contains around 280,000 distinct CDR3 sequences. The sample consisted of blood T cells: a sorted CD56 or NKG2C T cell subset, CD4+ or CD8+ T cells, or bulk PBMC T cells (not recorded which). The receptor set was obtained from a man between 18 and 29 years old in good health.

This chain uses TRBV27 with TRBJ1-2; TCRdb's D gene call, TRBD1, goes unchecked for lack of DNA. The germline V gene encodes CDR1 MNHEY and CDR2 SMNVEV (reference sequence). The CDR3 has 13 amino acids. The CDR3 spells CASSFRDQYGYTF.

The CDR3 sequence is CASSFNNRARETQYF. This chain uses TRBV12-3 or TRBV12-4 with TRBJ2-5; the D call from TCRdb, TRBD1, cannot be confirmed without DNA. This CDR3 contains 15 residues.

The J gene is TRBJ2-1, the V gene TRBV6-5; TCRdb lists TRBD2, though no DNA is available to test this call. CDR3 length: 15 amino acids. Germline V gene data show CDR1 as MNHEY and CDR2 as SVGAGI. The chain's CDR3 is CASRPGLPGYNEQFF.

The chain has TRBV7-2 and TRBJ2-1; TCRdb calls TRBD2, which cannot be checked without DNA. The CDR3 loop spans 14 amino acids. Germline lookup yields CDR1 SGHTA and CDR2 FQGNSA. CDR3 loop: CASSSGAQINEQFF.

The CDR3 reads CAISPGGSGELFF. The chain recombines TRBV10-3 with TRBJ2-2; with no DNA, the TCRdb D assignment of TRBD1 cannot be verified. Germline CDR1 reads ENHRY; CDR2 reads SYGVKD. The CDR3 runs to 13 residues.

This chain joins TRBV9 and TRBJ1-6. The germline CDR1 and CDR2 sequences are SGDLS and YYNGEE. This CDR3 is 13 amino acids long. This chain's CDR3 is CASSVEGRSPLHF.

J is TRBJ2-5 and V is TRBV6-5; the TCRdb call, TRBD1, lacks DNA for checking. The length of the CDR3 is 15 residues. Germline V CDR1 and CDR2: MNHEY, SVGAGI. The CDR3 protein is CASSYAGQGAETQYF.